The next 19 T cell receptor beta chains were all read from a single sample in a study of human T cells and chemical hapten exposure. TCRdb used MiXCR to reprocess the RACE reads, holding one entry per CDR3 protein. The table includes 100,000 to 150,000 distinct CDR3 sequences, around 10% detected once. As for time point: patch test 3, about 24 weeks after DPC sensitization. Treatment in this sample: therapeutic diphenylcyclopropenone sensitization with weekly scalp DPC. This material consisted of whole blood, taken in connection with sensitization to the hapten diphenylcyclopropenone (DPC). Receptors were obtained from a woman in her forties or fifties with alopecia areata. Some clones in this sample may be carry-over from other donors' samples.

This clonotype showed up just a few times. This rearrangement joins TRBV12-3 or TRBV12-4 to TRBJ1-5; no reliable D call. The CDR3 consists of 14 residues. Deletions cut 2 bases from V and 5 bases from J, with 10 bases between. The CDR3 coding sequence is TGTGCCAGCAGTTTAAAGGCAGCAGATCAGCCCCAGCATTTT. This gives the protein CASSLKAADQPQHF.

This clonotype was seen more than once but under ten times. J is TRBJ1-6 and V is TRBV4-1; a possible D gene is TRBD1 (5 bases). The germline V and J ends were trimmed by 4 bases and 10 bases, with 17 bases remaining between them. Germline loops: CDR1 MGHRA, CDR2 YSYEKL. This CDR3 has 15 residues. The DNA of the CDR3 is TGCGCCAGCAGCCTGGATGGCAGGGAAGGGTCACCCCTCCACTTT. Amino acids: CASSLDGREGSPLHF.

This clonotype was detected a few times. The chain joins TRBV7-9 to TRBJ1-5; D is ambiguous. The length of the CDR3 is 12 residues. Trimming took off 7 bases at V and 2 bases at J, with 6 bases between the two ends. Germline V lookup: CDR1 SEHNR, CDR2 FQNEAQ (reference sequence). The CDR3 coding sequence is TGTGCCAGCAACAGTGGCAATCAGCCCCAGCATTTT. Amino acid sequence: CASNSGNQPQHF.

The chain joins TRBV20-1 to TRBJ2-3; D unclear. V was shortened by 6 bases and J by 3 bases, with 19 bases between the two germline ends. Germline V gene data show CDR1 as DFQATT and CDR2 as SNEGSKA (reference sequence). The CDR3 has 15 amino acids. CDR3 amino acids: CSAPDPETVTDTQYF. The CDR3 bases are TGCAGTGCCCCCGACCCTGAGACTGTGACAGATACGCAGTATTTT.

The V call is TRBV7-9, the J call TRBJ1-1; D ambiguous. CDR1 SEHNR and CDR2 FQNEAQ come from the germline V gene (reference sequence). This CDR3 has 17 amino acids. V was shortened by 5 bases and J by 0 bases, with 19 bases between the two germline ends. The CDR3 DNA follows: TGTGCCAGCAGCCCGAGGATCCACCAGCTCTTGAACACTGAAGCTTTCTTT. Its protein is CASSPRIHQLLNTEAFF.

V is TRBV9 and J is TRBJ2-1; the match to TRBD2 covers 9 bases. Germline V CDR1 and CDR2: SGDLS, YYNGEE. The ends lost 0 bases at V and 6 bases at J; junction bases unmatched: 4. The CDR3 runs 15 residues. The CDR3 DNA sequence: TGTGCCAGCAGCGTAGGGGGGACTAGCCCCAATGAGCAGTTCTTC. Translating it yields CASSVGGTSPNEQFF.

This clonotype has a handful of counts. The chain has TRBV6-5 and TRBJ2-3, with a weak D call TRBD2 (5 bases). The germline gives CDR1 MNHEY, CDR2 SVGAGI. Trimming removed 6 bases at V and 2 bases at J, with 18 bases between. This CDR3 region has 16 residues. This chain's CDR3 is CASSPFFAGTTDTQYF. CDR3 DNA: TGTGCCAGCAGCCCTTTTTTCGCGGGTACCACAGATACGCAGTATTTT.

Points on this clonotype: One end of the junction varies from germline; a read error may be responsible. This chain uses TRBV29-1 with TRBJ1-3; D unresolved. Germline CDR1 is SQVTM and CDR2 is ANQGSEA. The CDR3 spans 11 residues. CDR3 region: CSVNSGDTIYF. DNA of the CDR3: TGCAGCGTGAATTCTGGAGACACCATATATTTT.

Comment on this clonotype: Relative to the germline gene, one junction end is altered; a read error may explain this. The chain recombines TRBV13 with TRBJ1-5, with D possibly matching TRBD1 (6 bases). The germline V gene encodes CDR1 PRHDT and CDR2 FYEKMQ (reference sequence). This CDR3 comprises 14 residues. Here the CDR3 DNA reads TGTGCCAGCGGCTTAAGGCAGGGGAATCAGCCCCAGCATTTT. Protein product: CASGLRQGNQPQHF.

In its sample, this clonotype was seen many times. The V call is TRBV28, the J call TRBJ1-4; D unresolved. The CDR3 covers 14 residues. CDR1 and CDR2 from the germline V gene are MDHEN and SYDVKM. V lost 6 bases to trimming and J lost 4 bases, with 12 bases between them. CDR3: CASSQIGYNEKLFF. In nucleotides, the CDR3 is TGTGCCAGCAGCCAGATCGGGTATAATGAAAAACTGTTTTTT.

The J gene is TRBJ2-3, the V gene TRBV4-2, with D unresolved. Germline V CDR1 and CDR2: LGHNA, YNFKEQ. CDR3 length equals 14 residues. V was shortened by 3 bases and J by 0 bases, with 7 bases between the two germline ends. The CDR3 region is CASSQVASTDTQYF. The CDR3 DNA follows: TGTGCCAGCAGCCAGGTGGCTAGCACAGATACGCAGTATTTT.

The chain carries TRBV29-1 and TRBJ2-7, with D unresolved. The CDR3 is 11 residues long. CDR1 SQVTM and CDR2 ANQGSEA come from the germline V gene. The ends were cut back, 7 bases at V and 4 bases at J, with 11 bases in the middle. The CDR3 DNA sequence: TGCAGCGCTCTAGACAATTACGAGCAGTACTTC. Protein product: CSALDNYEQYF.

The genes are TRBV6-6 and TRBJ2-2; D may be TRBD1 (7 bases). The CDR3 spans 17 residues. V was clipped by 5 bases and J by 7 bases, with 23 bases between them. Germline-derived CDR1 and CDR2 are MNHNY and SVGAGI (reference sequence). The CDR3 nucleotides read TGTGCCAGCAGTACGGACAGGAGGTGGGAGGTCGGCGGGGAGCTGTTTTTT. The encoded protein is CASSTDRRWEVGGELFF.

The J gene is TRBJ2-7, the V gene TRBV28, with TRBD2 matching 10 bases. Germline values: CDR1 MDHEN, CDR2 SYDVKM. The CDR3 sequence is 16 residues long. With 3 bases clipped from V and 3 bases from J, the junction kept 8 bases outside the gene matches. For the CDR3, the DNA is TGTGCCAGCAGTTTCCCCAGCGGGAGGGCCCTCTACGAGCAGTACTTC. Translation gives CASSFPSGRALYEQYF.

This clonotype showed up many times. The J gene is TRBJ2-1, the V gene TRBV4-2; 9 nucleotides match TRBD1. This CDR3 has 16 amino acids. Germline CDR1 LGHNA, CDR2 YNFKEQ. J gave up 4 bases and V 0 bases, and 4 bases lay outside the gene matches. The CDR3 protein is CASSQDDGTGYNEQFF. CDR3 DNA sequence: TGTGCCAGCAGCCAAGATGACGGGACAGGGTACAATGAGCAGTTCTTC.

This clonotype was counted ten times or more. V usage is TRBV24-1 and J usage is TRBJ2-6; D not resolved. The CDR3 sequence is 14 residues long. Trimming took 2 bases from V and 4 from J, leaving 5 bases between them. The germline V gene encodes CDR1 KGHDR and CDR2 SFDVKD. The CDR3 nucleotides are TGTGCCACCAGTGATTCGCGGGGGGCCAACGTCCTGACTTTC. Residues: CATSDSRGANVLTF.

Many counts were recorded for this clonotype. The gene calls are TRBV30 and TRBJ1-1, with 7 bases identical to TRBD1. Germline lookup yields CDR1 GTSNPN and CDR2 SVGIG (reference sequence). The CDR3 extends over 12 amino acids. V lost 4 bases to trimming and J lost 5 bases; unmatched junction nucleotides: 4. The CDR3 here is CAWKDRATEAFF. For the CDR3, the DNA is TGTGCCTGGAAAGACAGGGCTACTGAAGCTTTCTTT.

This clonotype was detected many times. The V call is TRBV27, the J call TRBJ2-3; D remains unclear. Between the trimmed V and J ends, which lost 5 bases and 1 base, there was a span of 13 bases. The CDR3 is 15 amino acids. Germline V CDR1 and CDR2: MNHEY, SMNVEV (reference sequence). The CDR3: CASSPRTAGTDTQYF. The CDR3 bases are TGTGCCAGCAGTCCTAGGACGGCAGGCACAGATACGCAGTATTTT.

The table lists this clonotype with many counts. The V call is TRBV9, the J call TRBJ2-3, with 8 bases matching TRBD2. Germline assignment: CDR1 SGDLS and CDR2 YYNGEE. The CDR3 loop spans 16 amino acids. Losses at the gene ends were 3 bases for V and 2 bases for J; bases not matched to a gene: 8. The CDR3 DNA reads TGTGCCAGCAGCGGGGGAGCGGGAGCGCTCACAGATACGCAGTATTTT. It translates to CASSGGAGALTDTQYF.